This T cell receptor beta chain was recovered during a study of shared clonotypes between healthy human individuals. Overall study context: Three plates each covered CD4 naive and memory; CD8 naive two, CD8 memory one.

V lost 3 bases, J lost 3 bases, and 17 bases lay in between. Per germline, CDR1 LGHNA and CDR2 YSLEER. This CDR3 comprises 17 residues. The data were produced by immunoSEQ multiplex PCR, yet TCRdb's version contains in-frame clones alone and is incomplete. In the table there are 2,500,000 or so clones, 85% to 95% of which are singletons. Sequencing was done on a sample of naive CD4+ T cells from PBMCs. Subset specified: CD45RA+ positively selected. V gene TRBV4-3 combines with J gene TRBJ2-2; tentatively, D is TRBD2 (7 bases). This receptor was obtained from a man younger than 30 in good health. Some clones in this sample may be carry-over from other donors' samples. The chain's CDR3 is CASSHPPGGWDTGELFF. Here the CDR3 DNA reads TGCGCCAGCAGCCACCCCCCGGGGGGCTGGGACACCGGGGAGCTGTTTTTT.